Presented here are 2 T cell receptor beta chains from one specimen sequenced in a study of blood T cells in healthy people across ages. A second PCR of roughly 7 to 11 cycles used a sample-barcoded 5' primer and a J-beta primer mix. TCRdb ran MiXCR on the 5' RACE reads and lists one entry per CDR3 protein. Of 650,000 to 800,000 distinct CDR3 sequences listed, 52% are singletons. Sequencing input: blood. The source is a woman older than 75 in good health.

The chain combines TRBV7-2 with TRBJ2-1; D could derive from TRBD1 or TRBD2 (5 bases each). Trimming shortened V by 7 bases and J by 15 bases, and 16 bases separated the two germline ends. The length of the CDR3 is 11 residues. Germline V gene data show CDR1 as SGHTA and CDR2 as FQGNSA. Here the CDR3 reads CASTLRGPWFF. CDR3 nucleotides: TGTGCCAGCACCCTGAGGGGACCTTGGTTCTTC.

V usage is TRBV20-1 and J usage is TRBJ1-5; 8 bases fit TRBD1. This CDR3 region has 14 residues. The V gene's germline CDR1 is DFQATT and CDR2 SNEGSKA (reference sequence). Trimming cost V 3 bases and J 3 bases; bases outside gene matches: 4. The CDR3 bases are TGCAGTGCTAGGTCACAGGGGGACAATCAGCCCCAGCATTTT. It codes for CSARSQGDNQPQHF.